This is a list of T cell receptor beta chains from one sample in a study of T cell responses to AZD1222 COVID-19 vaccine. Sequenced by immunoSEQ multiplex PCR; TCRdb stores in-frame clones only, minus some. The data hold roughly 140,000 clones, with around 89% observed a single time. This specimen consisted of peripheral blood, obtained on day 0 of MenACWY control vaccination. The receptors come from an adult in good health. Each CDR3 is given with its conserved first and last residue. Fields, in order: J gene, V gene, clone size, D gene, CDR3 DNA, CDR3 protein. The D gene is left open where the match is weak. Clone size is given for some rows only: seen once, a few or many times, or a class if the clone is expanded.

>TRBJ2-5|TRBV7-9|-|-
TGTGCCGGCAGCTTCTACCTACGGCAGGGCACTGGCCAAGAGACCCAGTACTTC
CAGSFYLRQGTGQETQYF
>TRBJ2-7|TRBV5-6|-|TRBD2
TGTGCCAGCAGCTTTAGGACTAGCGGGAGTCATGAGCAGTACTTC
CASSFRTSGSHEQYF
>TRBJ2-5|TRBV2|-|-
TGTGCCAGCAGTGAAGCGCTGGTGCGGGGGCTCCAAGAGACCCAGTACTTC
CASSEALVRGLQETQYF
>TRBJ2-1|TRBV18|-|TRBD1
TGTGCCAGCTCACTAGGACAGGGGAACGATGAGCAGTTCTTC
CASSLGQGNDEQFF
>TRBJ2-7|TRBV18|few|-
TGTGCCAGCTCACGAGGACTGAGCTCCTACGAGCAGTACTTC
CASSRGLSSYEQYF
>TRBJ1-3|TRBV2|-|-
TGTGCCAGCAGTCTGCGGTACACGCCCCTAGGGCCCGTTAGCTCTGGAAACACCATATATTTT
CASSLRYTPLGPVSSGNTIYF
>TRBJ1-1|TRBV5-1|-|-
TGCGCCAGCAGCTTCATTAGGGGGACTGAAGCTTTCTTT
CASSFIRGTEAFF
>TRBJ2-1|TRBV7-3|-|TRBD1
TGTGCCAGCAGCCCTGGGGACAGTTCGAGCTCCTACAATGAGCAGTTCTTC
CASSPGDSSSSYNEQFF
>TRBJ2-6|TRBV7-9|-|TRBD1
TGTGCCAGCAGCCCAAGAGGACAGGGAAGCTCTGGGGCCAACGTCCTGACTTTC
CASSPRGQGSSGANVLTF
>TRBJ2-3|TRBV15|-|-
TGTGCCACCAGCAGAGATAGGTGGGGCGGCTACTCCAGAGATACGCAGTATTTT
CATSRDRWGGYSRDTQYF
>TRBJ2-1|TRBV11-2|-|-
TGTGCCAGCAGTTCAGGGGGGAGGCTAAATACCTACAATGAGCAGTTCTTC
CASSSGGRLNTYNEQFF
>TRBJ2-3|TRBV5-1|-|-
TGCGCCAGCAGCGAGGAGAGGGATACGCAGTATTTT
CASSEERDTQYF
>TRBJ1-1|TRBV14|-|-
TGTGCCAGCAGCCAAGTCGGCCAGGGATCTGAAGCTTTCTTT
CASSQVGQGSEAFF
>TRBJ2-1|TRBV7-9|-|TRBD2
TGTGCCAGCAGCCCAAATATGGGGACTAGCAGTGAGCAGTTCTTC
CASSPNMGTSSEQFF
>TRBJ2-7|TRBV11-3|once|-
TGTGCCAGCAGCTTGGGGGGCCACGAGCAGTACTTC
CASSLGGHEQYF
>TRBJ1-5|TRBV2|-|-
TGTGCCAGCAGTGTTGAGGAGGTTCAGCCCCAGCATTTT
CASSVEEVQPQHF
>TRBJ2-1|TRBV11-3|-|-
TGTGCCAGCAGCTTAGAGCTAGCGTCAGAGCAGTTCTTC
CASSLELASEQFF
>TRBJ2-1|TRBV7-3|-|-
TGTGCCAGCAGCTTCGGCAGGGGATCCTACAATGAGCAGTTCTTC
CASSFGRGSYNEQFF
>TRBJ1-2|TRBV5-1|-|TRBD1
TGCGCCAGCAGCCCGAGGGACAGCCTCTATGGCTACACCTTC
CASSPRDSLYGYTF
>TRBJ1-2|TRBV5-1|-|-
TGCGCCAGCAGCTTAGGGCACCAGGGGACCTATGGCTACACCTTC
CASSLGHQGTYGYTF
>TRBJ1-1|TRBV12-3/TRBV12-4|-|-
TGTGCCAGCATCCCTCCGGCGAACACTGAAGCTTTCTTT
CASIPPANTEAFF
>TRBJ2-1|TRBV19|-|TRBD2
TGTGCCAGTAGTTCGTGGGGGGGAGCCTACAATGAGCAGTTCTTC
CASSSWGGAYNEQFF
>TRBJ1-6|TRBV4-1|-|-
TGCGCCAGCAGCCAACCCCTAACAACGAGGGGTTCACCCCTCCACTTT
CASSQPLTTRGSPLHF
>TRBJ1-3|TRBV12-5|-|-
TGTGCTAGTGGTTTGGTGACAGGCGTCAGCTCTGGAAACACCATATATTTT
CASGLVTGVSSGNTIYF
>TRBJ1-4|TRBV27|-|TRBD1
TGTGCCAGCAGTTCGGGACAGTCCTATGAAAAACTGTTTTTT
CASSSGQSYEKLFF
>TRBJ1-5|TRBV27|-|-
TGTGCCAGCAGTGATCTGGGGGGAAGGCAGCCCCAGCATTTT
CASSDLGGRQPQHF
>TRBJ2-1|TRBV10-3|-|-
TGTGCCACGGAGGGACAGAGCTCCTACAATGAGCAGTTCTTC
CATEGQSSYNEQFF